This TCR beta chain was profiled in a study of beta chain features in type 1 diabetes. Study-wide context: All samples yielded some 100,000,000 examined sorted cells. General observations from the study: Cells with high TCR expression could be over-represented by cDNA sequencing. All four CD4+ subsets of Type 1 diabetes patients contained TCRB CDR3s that were moderately but significantly shorter.

Expressed TCRB transcripts were sequenced because the entire RNA isolate underwent reverse transcription. Clones were read by immunoSEQ multiplex PCR, and TCRdb kept only the in-frame ones, dropping some. The sample includes a few hundred thousand clones, 14% of them seen just once. The ends were cut back, 4 bases at V and 5 bases at J, with 19 bases in the middle. This CDR3 has 15 residues. Germline values: CDR1 SGHRS, CDR2 YFSETQ. This clone was counted between two and nine times. Its antigen remains unknown. This clonotype originated in a man younger than 45 with type 1 diabetes. This chain links TRBV5-1 with TRBJ2-7; a possible D gene is TRBD1 (6 bases). Sequencing used naive CD4+ T cells from blood. The CDR3 reads CASSRGGRGGDEQYF. The CDR3 DNA is TGCGCCAGCAGCCGCGGCGGCAGGGGCGGCGACGAGCAGTACTTC.